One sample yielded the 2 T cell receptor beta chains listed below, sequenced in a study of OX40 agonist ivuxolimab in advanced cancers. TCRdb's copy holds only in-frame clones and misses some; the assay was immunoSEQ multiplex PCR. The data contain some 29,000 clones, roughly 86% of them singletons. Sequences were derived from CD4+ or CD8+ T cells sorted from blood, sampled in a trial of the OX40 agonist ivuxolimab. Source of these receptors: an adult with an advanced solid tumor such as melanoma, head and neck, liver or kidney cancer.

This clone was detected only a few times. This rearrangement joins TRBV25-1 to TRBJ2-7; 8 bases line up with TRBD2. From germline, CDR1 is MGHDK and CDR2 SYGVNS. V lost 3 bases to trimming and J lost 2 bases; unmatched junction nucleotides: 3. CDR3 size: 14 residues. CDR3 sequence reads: CASSDQGLAYEQYF. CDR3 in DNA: TGTGCCAGCAGTGATCAGGGACTAGCCTACGAGCAGTACTTC.

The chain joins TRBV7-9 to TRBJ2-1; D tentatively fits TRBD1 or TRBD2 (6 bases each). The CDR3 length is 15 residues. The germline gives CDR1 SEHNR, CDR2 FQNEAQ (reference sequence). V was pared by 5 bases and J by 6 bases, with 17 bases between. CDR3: CASSLSYEGGNEQFF. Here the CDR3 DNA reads TGTGCCAGCAGCCTCTCTTACGAGGGGGGCAATGAGCAGTTCTTC.